Given below is one TCR beta chain in context. The method was immunoSEQ multiplex PCR; TCRdb's version includes in-frame clones alone and lacks a portion of them. This table has 50,000 to 70,000 clones, about nine tenths appearing once. V lost 6 bases and J 6 bases, leaving 11 bases between the germline ends. CDR1 and CDR2 (germline): SNHLY, FYNNEI. The CDR3 is made up of 13 amino acids. The sample comes from a study of blood T cell repertoires in COVID-19. This receptor was identified in a woman aged 80 or over with active COVID-19. Sample: peripheral blood. V gene TRBV2 combines with J gene TRBJ2-2; tentatively, D is TRBD2 (6 bases). Here the CDR3 reads CASRLARAGELFF. For the CDR3, the DNA is TGTGCCAGCAGACTAGCCCGGGCCGGGGAGCTGTTTTTT. Using reference TRBV2 and TRBJ2-2 for the parts outside the CDR3, the full variable domain is EPEVTQTPSHQVTQMGQEVILRCVPISNHLYFYWYRQILGQKVEFLVSFYNNEISEKSEIFDDQFSVERPDGSNFTLKIRSTKLEDSAMYFCASRLARAGELFFGEGSRLTVL.